A single sample gave rise to the 15 T cell receptor beta chains below, sequenced in a study of cytomegalovirus exposure and HLA in healthy donors. The assay was immunoSEQ multiplex PCR, and TCRdb's table has in-frame clones only and misses some. The sample shows roughly 130,000 clones, roughly 91% of them seen only once. The sequencing input was PBMCs. These receptors came from a man aged 30 to 39 in good health and CMV-seronegative.

The chain recombines TRBV10-2 with TRBJ2-2, with D perhaps TRBD1 (6 bases). The length of the CDR3 is 14 residues. V dropped 8 bases and J dropped 0 bases, with 10 bases sitting between them. Germline V gene lookup returns CDR1 WSHSY and CDR2 SAAADI. CDR3 nucleotide sequence: TGCGCCAGCCGACAGGCTACGAACACCGGGGAGCTGTTTTTT. This codes for CASRQATNTGELFF.

The chain couples TRBV4-1 to TRBJ1-2; D is unclear. Germline loops: CDR1 MGHRA, CDR2 YSYEKL. This CDR3 spans 15 amino acids. V shed 0 bases and J shed 5 bases, with 13 bases lying between them. CDR3 amino acids: CASSQDVLKLYGYTF. In DNA, the CDR3 is TGCGCCAGCAGCCAAGACGTTCTGAAGCTATATGGCTACACCTTC.

The CDR3 DNA sequence: TGCAGTGCTAGCAGGGGTCAGCCCCAGCATTTT. Residues: CSASRGQPQHF. V gene TRBV20-1 combines with J gene TRBJ1-5; D is perhaps TRBD1 (6 bases). CDR3 size: 11 residues. Germline values: CDR1 DFQATT, CDR2 SNEGSKA (reference sequence). The V gene lost 3 bases and the J gene lost 6 bases, with 6 bases spanning the gap.

V and J are TRBV5-1 and TRBJ2-7; D may be TRBD1 (6 bases). The CDR3 is 14 amino acids. Germline values: CDR1 SGHRS, CDR2 YFSETQ. Between the trimmed V and J ends, which lost 0 bases and 3 bases, there was a span of 10 bases. CDR3 DNA: TGCGCCAGCAGCTTGGGACAGGTGAGCTACGAGCAGTACTTC. Residues: CASSLGQVSYEQYF.

DNA of the CDR3: TGTGCCAGCAGCTTAGCGATGACGGAGGCCACCGGGGAGCTGTTTTTT. Amino acids: CASSLAMTEATGELFF. The chain joins TRBV7-9 to TRBJ2-2, with D tentatively TRBD2 (5 bases). Germline V gives CDR1 SEHNR, CDR2 FQNEAQ (reference sequence). V was trimmed by 0 bases and J by 4 bases, leaving 12 bases between them. There are 16 residues in the CDR3.

The chain couples TRBV19 to TRBJ2-4; the match to TRBD1 covers 8 bases. This CDR3 is 15 amino acids long. Germline lookup yields CDR1 LNHDA and CDR2 SQIVND (reference sequence). V was pared by 7 bases and J by 0 bases, with 5 bases of the junction left unmatched. DNA for the CDR3: TGTGCCAGTACCACCGGGACAGGAGCCAAAAACATTCAGTACTTC. Its translation is CASTTGTGAKNIQYF.

V usage is TRBV7-8 and J usage is TRBJ2-1; D gene unclear. The germline gives CDR1 SGHVS, CDR2 FQNEAQ. The CDR3 has 14 amino acids. V lost 2 bases to trimming and J lost 4 bases, with 9 bases between them. CDR3 DNA sequence: TGTGCCAGCAGCTTACCCAGAAATTACAATGAGCAGTTCTTC. It encodes CASSLPRNYNEQFF.

In its sample, this clone was seen once. This chain links TRBV7-2 with TRBJ2-2; TRBD2 might be the D (6 bases). There are 16 residues in the CDR3. CDR1 SGHTA and CDR2 FQGNSA come from the germline V gene. Trimming removed 5 bases at V and 6 bases at J, with 19 bases between. Written as DNA, the CDR3 is TGTGCCAGCAGCCCGAGGACTACCCCAGGGCCCGGGGAGCTGTTTTTT. It yields the protein CASSPRTTPGPGELFF.

This clone was found once. The chain links TRBV27 to TRBJ1-4; D ambiguous. The CDR3 spans 16 residues. CDR1 and CDR2 (germline): MNHEY, SMNVEV (reference sequence). Deletions cut 0 bases from V and 0 bases from J, with 8 bases between. CDR3 DNA: TGTGCCAGCAGTTTATCGAGGGCTTCAACTAATGAAAAACTGTTTTTT. It specifies CASSLSRASTNEKLFF.

The rearrangement links TRBV27 to TRBJ2-1, with D hard to call. The germline CDR1 and CDR2 sequences are MNHEY and SMNVEV (reference sequence). The CDR3 is made up of 14 amino acids. Trimming pared 6 bases from V and 0 bases from J, leaving 9 bases between. CDR3 coding DNA: TGTGCCAGCAGCTCAGACTCCTCCTACAATGAGCAGTTCTTC. It codes for CASSSDSSYNEQFF.

V gene TRBV11-2 combines with J gene TRBJ1-2; the D is unclear. With 3 bases removed from V and 14 bases from J, the gap between germline ends came to 16 bases. This CDR3 spans 12 amino acids. Germline V gives CDR1 SGHAT, CDR2 FQNNGV. The CDR3: CASSFDYWGGTF. The CDR3 bases are TGTGCCAGCAGCTTTGACTATTGGGGAGGAACCTTC. The full variable domain, in which reference TRBV11-2 and TRBJ1-2 provide the parts outside the CDR3, is EAGVAQSPRYKIIEKRQSVAFWCNPISGHATLYWYQQILGQGPKLLIQFQNNGVVDDSQLPKDRFSAERLKGVDSTLKIQPAKLEDSAVYLCASSFDYWGGTFGSGTRLTVV.

The chain couples TRBV5-1 to TRBJ2-7; TRBD2 agrees at 8 bases. V shed 4 bases and J 2 bases; nucleotides not matched to a gene: 8. CDR1 is SGHRS and CDR2 is YFSETQ in the germline V gene. The CDR3 has 15 residues. The CDR3 loop reads CASSARRGATYEQYF. The DNA of the CDR3 is TGCGCCAGCAGCGCGCGGCGGGGGGCTACCTACGAGCAGTACTTC.

The chain has TRBV19 and TRBJ2-1, with D possibly being TRBD2 (6 bases). Germline V lookup: CDR1 LNHDA, CDR2 SQIVND (reference sequence). The V end was cut by 3 bases, the J end by 4 bases, with 13 bases between. The CDR3 is made up of 15 amino acids. CDR3 DNA: TGTGCCAGTAGTATCATCCCGGGGGAGTACAATGAGCAGTTCTTC. Translated, it gives CASSIIPGEYNEQFF. Complete variable domain (other parts from reference TRBV19 and TRBJ2-1): DGGITQSPKYLFRKEGQNVTLSCEQNLNHDAMYWYRQDPGQGLRLIYYSQIVNDFQKGDIAEGYSVSREKKESFPLTVTSAQKNPTAFYLCASSIIPGEYNEQFFGPGTRLTVL.

The chain recombines TRBV18 with TRBJ1-6, with 9 bases fitting TRBD1. Germline-derived CDR1 and CDR2 are KGHSH and LQKENI. After removal of 3 bases from V and 10 bases from J, the junction contained 7 bases not matched to a gene. The CDR3 is made up of 15 amino acids. CDR3 region: CASSPSGTGRSPLHF. The CDR3 DNA follows: TGTGCCAGCTCACCCTCCGGGACAGGGAGGTCACCCCTCCACTTT.

The chain is built from TRBV10-1 and TRBJ1-3; maybe TRBD1 (5 bases). This CDR3 has 17 amino acids. V dropped 2 bases and J dropped 2 bases, with 16 bases sitting between them. Per germline, CDR1 WNHNN and CDR2 SYGVQD (reference sequence). The CDR3 region is CASSEPIPDRAGNTIYF. The CDR3 DNA is TGCGCCAGCAGTGAGCCGATCCCCGACAGAGCTGGAAACACCATATATTTT.